What follows is one TCR beta chain and its context. Each CDR3 protein gets one entry after TCRdb re-called the 5' RACE reads with MiXCR. The sample has roughly 480,000 distinct CDR3 sequences; 24% are singletons. The data derive from a study of identical twins. Deletions cut 1 base from V and 8 bases from J, with 7 bases between. This CDR3 spans 12 amino acids. The V gene's germline CDR1 is SGHTA and CDR2 FQGNSA. The data were also submitted as part of a second study, on T cells expressing NK-cell markers.

The TCR was taken from a young woman in good health. Sequenced material: CD4+ T cells sorted from blood. The rearrangement uses TRBV7-2 and TRBJ2-3; D ambiguous. The CDR3: CASSLDSGTQYF. The CDR3 coding sequence is TGTGCCAGCAGCTTAGACTCCGGTACGCAGTATTTT.